The 8 T cell receptor beta chains below all came from one sample that was sequenced in a study of chemoradiotherapy in HPV16-positive cancers (dated by TCRdb to 2022 to 2024). Library preparation was by the immunoSEQ multiplex PCR assay. TCRdb took this table from immuneACCESS and kept in-frame rearrangements with V and J called. Such tables lack part of the clones; where checked against another copy, unresolved V genes explain under half of the gap, and the rest is unexplained. The sample table holds more than 1,500 clones, of which more than 75% were seen once. The ten largest clonotypes hold roughly a tenth of the sample. Sequenced material: tumor tissue, taken from a patient who underwent chemoradiotherapy. Source of these receptors: a human donor with HPV-associated anogenital cancer.

The chain employs TRBV30 and TRBJ2-5, with a possible D match to TRBD1 (6 bases). With 1 base removed from V and 7 bases from J, the gap between germline ends came to 16 bases. Germline lookup yields CDR1 GTSNPN and CDR2 SVGIG (reference sequence). This CDR3 has 14 amino acids. CDR3 DNA: TGTGCCTGGAGTGAGGCCGGTACAGGGTGGACCCAGTACTTC. This gives the protein CAWSEAGTGWTQYF. The full variable domain, its missing parts supplied by reference TRBV30 and TRBJ2-5, is SQTIHQWPATLVQPVGSPLSLECTVEGTSNPNLYWYRQAAGRGLQLLFYSVGIGQISSEVPQNLSASRPQDRQFILSSKKLLLSDSGFYLCAWSEAGTGWTQYFGPGTRLLVL.

The genes are TRBV5-1 and TRBJ1-1, with D perhaps matching TRBD1 (5 bases). V shed 1 base and J shed 10 bases, with 20 bases lying between them. Germline lookup yields CDR1 SGHRS and CDR2 YFSETQ. This CDR3 has 15 residues. CDR3 amino acids: CASSLTASGQNRAFF. The CDR3 nucleotides read TGCGCCAGCAGCTTGACCGCAAGCGGACAAAACCGAGCTTTCTTT. The full variable domain, completed using reference TRBV5-1 and TRBJ1-1, is KAGVTQTPRYLIKTRGQQVTLSCSPISGHRSVSWYQQTPGQGLQFLFEYFSETQRNKGNFPGRFSGRQFSNSRSEMNVSTLELGDSALYLCASSLTASGQNRAFFGQGTRLTVV.

For this clone: Other DNA sequences in the same sample also yield this CDR3. The genes are TRBV30 and TRBJ1-1, with TRBD1 as a possible D gene (5 bases). Germline V lookup: CDR1 GTSNPN, CDR2 SVGIG (reference sequence). The CDR3 sequence is 13 residues long. The V end was cut by 2 bases, the J end by 0 bases, with 7 bases between. The CDR3 DNA follows: TGTGCCTGGAGTCGGGGCATGAACACTGAAGCTTTCTTT. It specifies CAWSRGMNTEAFF.

The chain recombines TRBV19 with TRBJ2-1; TRBD2 matches at 11 bases. Looked up from germline, CDR1 is LNHDA and CDR2 is SQIVND (reference sequence). The CDR3 consists of 13 residues. After removal of 5 bases from V and 16 bases from J, the junction contained 10 bases not matched to a gene. The chain's CDR3 is CASSLGLADFVFF. The CDR3 DNA sequence: TGTGCCAGTAGTTTGGGACTAGCGGATTTCGTATTCTTC.

The gene calls are TRBV6-6 and TRBJ1-4; perhaps TRBD1 as D (5 bases). Germline V gene data show CDR1 as MNHNY and CDR2 as SVGAGI (reference sequence). This CDR3 has 14 residues. V dropped 6 bases and J dropped 7 bases, with 15 bases sitting between them. CDR3 residues: CASSQGTSVEKLFF. The DNA for the CDR3 is TGTGCCAGCAGCCAAGGGACGTCGGTTGAAAAACTGTTTTTT.

This chain joins TRBV27 and TRBJ1-1; D uncertain. This CDR3 contains 12 residues. CDR1 and CDR2 from the germline V gene are MNHEY and SMNVEV (reference sequence). Trimming removed 2 bases at V and 8 bases at J, with 9 bases between. The CDR3 DNA reads as TGTGCCAGCAGTTTAAACGGACGGGAAGCTTTCTTT. Translation gives CASSLNGREAFF.

The rearrangement uses TRBV7-8 and TRBJ2-1, with D possibly matching TRBD2 (6 bases). The CDR3 covers 13 residues. The V gene lost 7 bases and the J gene lost 7 bases, with 14 bases spanning the gap. Germline CDR1 is SGHVS and CDR2 is FQNEAQ. The CDR3 DNA sequence: TGTGCCAGCACGGGGCTAGGGACTAATGAGCAGTTCTTC. This gives the protein CASTGLGTNEQFF.

V is TRBV9 and J is TRBJ2-5; D is possibly TRBD1 (6 bases). This CDR3 spans 15 amino acids. From germline, CDR1 is SGDLS and CDR2 YYNGEE. The V gene lost 0 bases and the J gene lost 1 base, with 10 bases spanning the gap. The CDR3 protein is CASSVGGHRQETQYF. CDR3 coding DNA: TGTGCCAGCAGCGTAGGGGGGCACCGCCAAGAGACCCAGTACTTC.